The rows below give T cell receptor beta chains drawn from one sample of a study of regulatory T cells in long-lasting Graves disease. Using its own MiXCR run on the multiplex PCR reads, TCRdb lists one record per CDR3 protein. This table holds about 530,000 distinct CDR3 sequences, 16% found once. These data were likewise used in another study, on T cells in Graves' hyperthyroidism and ophthalmopathy.

The sample here was peripheral blood mononuclear cells (PBMCs), taken at new diagnosis, from a patient treated with antithyroid drugs. The receptors originated from a woman aged 40 to 65 with Graves disease. CDR3s include the opening cysteine and the closing phenylalanine or tryptophan. D genes are given only for firm matches. Rows may omit the clone size; those that give it use once, few, many or a size class.

CDR3nt: TGTGCCAGCAGCGGGGGGAAGGGAGAGCCTCCGTATACGCAGTATTTT; CDR3aa: CASSGGKGEPPYTQYF; abundance: many; d_gene: .; j_gene: TRBJ2-3; v_gene: TRBV11-2
CDR3nt: TGTGCCAGTACCCCCGGTAAGGGATTGGATGAGCAGTTCTTC; CDR3aa: CASTPGKGLDEQFF; abundance: few; d_gene: .; j_gene: TRBJ2-1; v_gene: TRBV19
CDR3nt: TGTGCCAGCAGCCGCCAGGGTTATTATTCACCCCTCCACTTT; CDR3aa: CASSRQGYYSPLHF; abundance: many; d_gene: .; j_gene: TRBJ1-6; v_gene: TRBV3-1
CDR3nt: TGCAGTGCTCTCCGGGCTAATGAGCAGTTCTTC; CDR3aa: CSALRANEQFF; abundance: many; d_gene: .; j_gene: TRBJ2-1; v_gene: TRBV20-1
CDR3nt: TGTGCCAGTAGTAGGGGCCTAGCTTTACATGAGCAGTTCTTC; CDR3aa: CASSRGLALHEQFF; abundance: few; d_gene: .; j_gene: TRBJ2-1; v_gene: TRBV19
CDR3nt: TGTGCCAGCAGCCAAGAAGGAACGGGGGTCCCAGATACGCAGTATTTT; CDR3aa: CASSQEGTGVPDTQYF; abundance: many; d_gene: .; j_gene: TRBJ2-3; v_gene: TRBV3-1
CDR3nt: TGTGCCAGCAGTTTAAGTGAAAAAATGAACACTGAAGCTTTCTTT; CDR3aa: CASSLSEKMNTEAFF; abundance: many; d_gene: .; j_gene: TRBJ1-1; v_gene: TRBV28
CDR3nt: TGTGCCAGCAGTTGGGGGGCGGACAGCACAGATACGCAGTATTTT; CDR3aa: CASSWGADSTDTQYF; abundance: .; d_gene: .; j_gene: TRBJ2-3; v_gene: TRBV27
CDR3nt: TGTGCCTGGACAGGACCCAATCGGGAACTGTTTTTT; CDR3aa: CAWTGPNRELFF; abundance: many; d_gene: .; j_gene: TRBJ1-4; v_gene: TRBV30
CDR3nt: TGTGCCAGCGGGGGACAGGGAATACCCGAGCAGTACTTC; CDR3aa: CASGGQGIPEQYF; abundance: many; d_gene: TRBD1; j_gene: TRBJ2-7; v_gene: TRBV28
CDR3nt: TGTGCCAGCACTATCCAACGGGGGGCAGGAGAGACCCAGTACTTC; CDR3aa: CASTIQRGAGETQYF; abundance: many; d_gene: .; j_gene: TRBJ2-5; v_gene: TRBV2
CDR3nt: TGTGCCAGCAGTGTGGCTAGCGGGGGCTACGAGCAGTACTTC; CDR3aa: CASSVASGGYEQYF; abundance: many; d_gene: TRBD2; j_gene: TRBJ2-7; v_gene: TRBV2
CDR3nt: TGTGCCAGCAGCTTAGCAGGGACAGGGCCTGATGAGCAGTTCTTC; CDR3aa: CASSLAGTGPDEQFF; abundance: .; d_gene: TRBD1; j_gene: TRBJ2-1; v_gene: TRBV7-9
CDR3nt: TGTGCCACCAGTGGATCTAGCGGTCAACGAGGCTACAATGAGCAGTTCTTC; CDR3aa: CATSGSSGQRGYNEQFF; abundance: many; d_gene: TRBD2; j_gene: TRBJ2-1; v_gene: TRBV24-1
CDR3nt: TGTGCCAGTAGTATAGGGGGATGGTACGGGGGCAGCAATCAGCCCCAGCATTTT; CDR3aa: CASSIGGWYGGSNQPQHF; abundance: few; d_gene: .; j_gene: TRBJ1-5; v_gene: TRBV19
CDR3nt: TGTGCCAGCAGTTACAGGAGGGGCCTAGGGGTTGATGGGCAGTTCTTC; CDR3aa: CASSYRRGLGVDGQFF; abundance: many; d_gene: .; j_gene: TRBJ2-1; v_gene: TRBV6-5
CDR3nt: TGTGCCAGCAGTTACCAGCCCATCAGACAGGGGGGTAGAACCAAAAACATTCAGTACTTC; CDR3aa: CASSYQPIRQGGRTKNIQYF; abundance: .; d_gene: TRBD1; j_gene: TRBJ2-4; v_gene: TRBV6-5
CDR3nt: TGTGCCCCCCGGGACCGAGGCACAGATACGCAGTATTTT; CDR3aa: CAPRDRGTDTQYF; abundance: many; d_gene: .; j_gene: TRBJ2-3; v_gene: TRBV28
CDR3nt: TGTGCCAGCAGCGTACGGTACGACAGGGTGGCGCAGTTCTTC; CDR3aa: CASSVRYDRVAQFF; abundance: many; d_gene: TRBD1; j_gene: TRBJ2-1; v_gene: TRBV3-1
CDR3nt: TGTGCCAGCAGACACCCCGTTGTGGGGGGCTTCCTGTTCTTC; CDR3aa: CASRHPVVGGFLFF; abundance: .; d_gene: .; j_gene: TRBJ2-1; v_gene: TRBV6-2/TRBV6-3
CDR3nt: TGCGCCAGCAGCGCCGGAGGGGCGCTTAATGAAAAACTGTTTTTT; CDR3aa: CASSAGGALNEKLFF; abundance: few; d_gene: .; j_gene: TRBJ1-4; v_gene: TRBV5-1
CDR3nt: TGTGCCAGCAGCCAACTTCTACCTTTAGGCCCGGGACAGGGGTCTTTCGAGCAGTACTTC; CDR3aa: CASSQLLPLGPGQGSFEQYF; abundance: .; d_gene: TRBD1; j_gene: TRBJ2-7; v_gene: TRBV4-2
CDR3nt: TGCAGCACCATCGACAGGGGCTACGAGCAGTACTTC; CDR3aa: CSTIDRGYEQYF; abundance: .; d_gene: TRBD1; j_gene: TRBJ2-7; v_gene: TRBV29-1
CDR3nt: TGTGCCACCAGCAGAGGTCAGGGGAAAGAAAAACTGTTTTTT; CDR3aa: CATSRGQGKEKLFF; abundance: .; d_gene: .; j_gene: TRBJ1-4; v_gene: TRBV15
CDR3nt: TGTGCCAGCAAGAGCTCCGACAGGGGGTTGGGTGGCTACACCTTC; CDR3aa: CASKSSDRGLGGYTF; abundance: many; d_gene: TRBD1; j_gene: TRBJ1-2; v_gene: TRBV2
CDR3nt: TGTGCCAGCAGCTCCACGGCCGGGACATTCACTGAAGCTTTCTTT; CDR3aa: CASSSTAGTFTEAFF; abundance: many; d_gene: .; j_gene: TRBJ1-1; v_gene: TRBV11-2
CDR3nt: TGTGCCAGCAGTGGGGGACTAGCGAGAGAGACCCAGTACTTC; CDR3aa: CASSGGLARETQYF; abundance: few; d_gene: TRBD2; j_gene: TRBJ2-5; v_gene: TRBV12-3/TRBV12-4
CDR3nt: TGCAGCGTGGGACGGGGGCCCGGAGATACGCAGTATTTT; CDR3aa: CSVGRGPGDTQYF; abundance: many; d_gene: .; j_gene: TRBJ2-3; v_gene: TRBV29-1
CDR3nt: TGCGCCAGCAGCAAAGAGACAGGATCTAACTATGGCTACACCTTC; CDR3aa: CASSKETGSNYGYTF; abundance: few; d_gene: .; j_gene: TRBJ1-2; v_gene: TRBV5-1
CDR3nt: TGTGCCATCACCAACGGGGCGCGGGGGACCTACGAGCAGTACTTC; CDR3aa: CAITNGARGTYEQYF; abundance: .; d_gene: TRBD2; j_gene: TRBJ2-7; v_gene: TRBV10-3
CDR3nt: TGTGCCACCCGGAGGGAAGGGGGCAATCAGCCCCAGCATTTT; CDR3aa: CATRREGGNQPQHF; abundance: .; d_gene: .; j_gene: TRBJ1-5; v_gene: TRBV27
CDR3nt: TGTGCCAGCAGCTTAGAACGCAGGGGAAACACTGAAGCTTTCTTT; CDR3aa: CASSLERRGNTEAFF; abundance: many; d_gene: .; j_gene: TRBJ1-1; v_gene: TRBV11-2
CDR3nt: TGTGCCAGCAGTGACCCGAACACGAACACTGAAGCTTTCTTT; CDR3aa: CASSDPNTNTEAFF; abundance: .; d_gene: .; j_gene: TRBJ1-1; v_gene: TRBV6-2/TRBV6-3
CDR3nt: TGCAGCGTGGCCGGACAGGGGACTTTCTATGGCTACACCTTC; CDR3aa: CSVAGQGTFYGYTF; abundance: .; d_gene: TRBD1; j_gene: TRBJ1-2; v_gene: TRBV29-1
CDR3nt: TGTGCCAGCAGCGGCCCTGCCGACTCTGGAAACACCATATATTTT; CDR3aa: CASSGPADSGNTIYF; abundance: many; d_gene: .; j_gene: TRBJ1-3; v_gene: TRBV28